Below are 5 T cell receptor beta chains sequenced from a single sample in a study of T cell repertoires in cytomegalovirus infection. Their specific antigens are unknown. TCRdb re-called the reads through MiXCR, storing one row per CDR3 protein. The sample records approximately 340,000 distinct CDR3 sequences, just under 30% being singletons. Sequencing used cultured PBMCs, obtained from culture after CMV antigen stimulation. The receptors come from a human donor in good health (CMV status not recorded). Some clones in this sample may be carry-over from other donors' samples.

This clonotype was counted ten times or more. The rearrangement joins TRBV7-2 to TRBJ2-1; no clear D gene. This CDR3 comprises 16 residues. V was pared by 0 bases and J by 2 bases, with 11 bases between. Per germline, CDR1 SGHTA and CDR2 FQGNSA. The CDR3 loop is CASSLARGVAYNEQFF. In DNA form, the CDR3 reads TGTGCCAGCAGCTTAGCGCGAGGCGTCGCCTACAATGAGCAGTTCTTC. The full variable domain, completed using reference TRBV7-2 and TRBJ2-1, is GAGVSQSPSNKVTEKGKDVELRCDPISGHTALYWYRQSLGQGLEFLIYFQGNSAPDKSGLPSDRFSAERTGGSVSTLTIQRTQQEDSAVYLCASSLARGVAYNEQFFGPGTRLTVL.

This clonotype was picked up many times. Germline and junction disagree at one end, which may indicate a read error. The genes are TRBV7-7 and TRBJ1-4, with 8 positions matching TRBD1. Germline CDR1 reads SSHAT; CDR2 reads FNYEAQ (reference sequence). The CDR3 is 13 amino acids. The CDR3 DNA reads as TGTGCTAGCAGCCTCGACAGGGGTGGGCAACTGTTTTTT. Its protein product is CASSLDRGGQLFF.

The sample holds one count of this clonotype. The genes are TRBV5-4 and TRBJ2-3; weak D call: TRBD1 (6 bases). Trimming shortened V by 2 bases and J by 0 bases, and 10 bases separated the two germline ends. The length of the CDR3 is 15 residues. Per the germline V gene, CDR1 is SGHNT and CDR2 is YYREEE (reference sequence). CDR3 loop: CASSLQGASTDTQYF. CDR3 bases: TGTGCCAGCAGCTTACAGGGAGCTAGCACAGATACGCAGTATTTT.

By its share, this clonotype is medium-sized. The V call is TRBV6-1, the J call TRBJ2-7; possible D gene TRBD2, 6 bases. CDR3 length equals 14 residues. Trimming took off 4 bases at V and 3 bases at J, with 13 bases between the two ends. Germline V lookup: CDR1 MNHNS, CDR2 SASEGT. The CDR3 bases are TGTGCCAGCAGTGGATGGGAGGACCACTACGAGCAGTACTTC. Its translation is CASSGWEDHYEQYF.

The chain uses TRBV13 and TRBJ2-5, with a possible D match to TRBD2 (5 bases). The CDR3 contains 16 residues. CDR1 is PRHDT, CDR2 FYEKMQ, per germline (reference sequence). Trimming stripped 5 bases from V and 3 bases from J, with 19 bases between. The chain's CDR3 is CASSRLETGKKETQYF. The CDR3 DNA follows: TGTGCCAGCAGCCGCCTGGAGACCGGGAAAAAAGAGACCCAGTACTTC.